Shown below are 29 T cell receptor beta chains from a single sample sequenced in a study of OX40 agonist ivuxolimab in advanced cancers. Here immunoSEQ multiplex PCR was the method, and the copy in TCRdb shows in-frame clones only, minus some. The sample records 60,000 to 70,000 clones, about four fifths being singletons. The sequenced sample was CD4+ or CD8+ T cells sorted from blood, obtained in a trial of the OX40 agonist ivuxolimab. The receptors derive from an adult with an advanced solid tumor such as melanoma, head and neck, liver or kidney cancer.

The genes are TRBV5-8 and TRBJ2-7; a weak D match, TRBD1 (5 bases). This CDR3 has 13 amino acids. Germline V gene lookup returns CDR1 SGHTS and CDR2 YDEGEE. Between the trimmed V and J ends, which lost 7 bases and 5 bases, there was a span of 16 bases. The CDR3 nucleotides are TGTGCCAGCCAATTTTCAGGGTACGACGAGCAGTACTTC. Translated, it gives CASQFSGYDEQYF. Variable domain in full (rest from reference TRBV5-8 and TRBJ2-7): EAGVTQSPTHLIKTRGQQATLRCSPISGHTSVYWYQQALGLGLQFLLWYDEGEERNRGNFPPRFSGRQFPNYSSELNVNALELEDSALYLCASQFSGYDEQYFGPGTRLTVT.

The chain couples TRBV6-6 to TRBJ1-1, with D uncertain. The CDR3 is 13 amino acids. The germline CDR1 and CDR2 sequences are MNHNY and SVGAGI (reference sequence). V lost 10 bases, J lost 1 base, and 13 bases lay in between. The CDR3 coding sequence is TGTGCCACCTCCGCGGGAGAGAACACTGAAGCTTTCTTT. It specifies CATSAGENTEAFF.

The V call is TRBV16, the J call TRBJ2-2; perhaps TRBD1 as D (6 bases). Germline V gives CDR1 KGHSY, CDR2 FQNENV. V was shortened by 3 bases and J by 6 bases, with 8 bases between the two germline ends. The CDR3 runs to 13 residues. The CDR3 DNA sequence: TGTGCCAGCAGCCACAGGGGTCCCGGGGAGCTGTTTTTT. It translates to CASSHRGPGELFF.

This clone was found many times. V usage is TRBV5-4 and J usage is TRBJ1-2; 7 nucleotides line up with TRBD1. The germline V gene has CDR1 SGHNT and CDR2 YYREEE (reference sequence). Germline trimming cut 1 base from V and 0 bases from J; bases unmatched to any gene: 3. CDR3 length equals 15 residues. CDR3: CASSLTGTANYGYTF. DNA for the CDR3: TGTGCCAGCAGCTTGACAGGGACAGCTAACTATGGCTACACCTTC. Full variable domain (outside the CDR3, taken from reference TRBV5-4 and TRBJ1-2): ETGVTQSPTHLIKTRGQQVTLRCSSQSGHNTVSWYQQALGQGPQFIFQYYREEENGRGNFPPRFSGLQFPNYSSELNVNALELDDSALYLCASSLTGTANYGYTFGSGTRLTVV.

The chain combines TRBV5-1 with TRBJ1-2, with 8 bases matching TRBD1. This CDR3 has 14 residues. Per germline, CDR1 SGHRS and CDR2 YFSETQ. Trimming cost V 3 bases and J 3 bases; bases outside gene matches: 4. The CDR3 here is CASSYQGADYGYTF. The DNA for the CDR3 is TGCGCCAGCAGCTATCAGGGGGCTGACTATGGCTACACCTTC.

This clone was recorded only once. The chain uses TRBV11-2 and TRBJ2-5, with TRBD2 matching 9 bases. The length of the CDR3 is 15 residues. The J segment lost 4 bases and the V segment lost 4 bases, leaving 7 bases of the junction unmatched. Germline V gene data show CDR1 as SGHAT and CDR2 as FQNNGV. CDR3 nucleotide sequence: TGTGCCAGCAGCTCAGGCTCTAGCGGGGCAGAGACCCAGTACTTC. Its protein product is CASSSGSSGAETQYF. The whole variable domain, remainder taken from reference TRBV11-2 and TRBJ2-5, is EAGVAQSPRYKIIEKRQSVAFWCNPISGHATLYWYQQILGQGPKLLIQFQNNGVVDDSQLPKDRFSAERLKGVDSTLKIQPAKLEDSAVYLCASSSGSSGAETQYFGPGTRLLVL.

The CDR3 here is CSVDGRGRHYGYTF. For the CDR3, the DNA is TGCAGCGTTGATGGCAGGGGGCGCCACTATGGCTACACCTTC. The V and J genes are TRBV29-1 and TRBJ1-2, with 8 bases that match TRBD1. The CDR3 extends over 14 amino acids. V was pared by 3 bases and J by 3 bases, with 6 bases of the junction left unmatched. Germline assignment: CDR1 SQVTM and CDR2 ANQGSEA.

The genes are TRBV11-2 and TRBJ2-7, with 9 bases lining up with TRBD1. The trim removed 0 bases at V and 3 bases at J, leaving 6 bases unmatched. The CDR3 is made up of 16 amino acids. The germline V gene encodes CDR1 SGHAT and CDR2 FQNNGV. CDR3 region: CASSLDPQGAVYEQYF. As DNA, the CDR3 is TGTGCCAGCAGCTTAGATCCACAGGGGGCCGTCTACGAGCAGTACTTC. The complete variable domain, with remaining parts taken from reference TRBV11-2 and TRBJ2-7, reads EAGVAQSPRYKIIEKRQSVAFWCNPISGHATLYWYQQILGQGPKLLIQFQNNGVVDDSQLPKDRFSAERLKGVDSTLKIQPAKLEDSAVYLCASSLDPQGAVYEQYFGPGTRLTVT.

The chain combines TRBV11-2 with TRBJ2-1, with a possible D match to TRBD2 (5 bases). The CDR3 loop spans 12 amino acids. The germline CDR1 and CDR2 sequences are SGHAT and FQNNGV. V gave up 4 bases and J gave up 10 bases, with 11 bases separating them. The CDR3 nucleotides read TGTGCCAGCAGCTGGGGAGCCTCCGAGCAGTTCTTC. It translates to CASSWGASEQFF.

The CDR3 loop is CASSLQRTEAFF. In DNA form, the CDR3 reads TGTGCCAGCAGTCTGCAGAGGACTGAAGCTTTCTTT. The chain couples TRBV6-1 to TRBJ1-1; D remains ambiguous. V was pared by 5 bases and J by 5 bases, with 9 bases between. This CDR3 has 12 amino acids. CDR1 MNHNS and CDR2 SASEGT come from the germline V gene.

The chain employs TRBV7-2 and TRBJ1-2; D is ambiguous. CDR3 length equals 12 residues. Germline loops: CDR1 SGHTA, CDR2 FQGNSA. V was pared by 5 bases and J by 8 bases, with 12 bases between. Here the CDR3 DNA reads TGTGCCAGCAGCCCTGATTACGCGGGCTACACCTTC. Its protein is CASSPDYAGYTF.

V usage is TRBV30 and J usage is TRBJ1-3; weak D call: TRBD1 (6 bases). From germline, CDR1 is GTSNPN and CDR2 SVGIG (reference sequence). The CDR3 sequence is 16 residues long. Deletions cut 0 bases from V and 4 bases from J, with 16 bases between. CDR3 nucleotide sequence: TGTGCCTGGAGTGTAACCGGCAGGGGAGGAGGAAACACCATATATTTT. Translated, it gives CAWSVTGRGGGNTIYF.

The V and J genes are TRBV19 and TRBJ1-5, with D hard to call. CDR1 and CDR2 (germline): LNHDA, SQIVND (reference sequence). This CDR3 has 16 amino acids. Between the trimmed V and J ends, which lost 3 bases and 1 base, there was a span of 13 bases. Here the CDR3 DNA reads TGTGCCAGTAGTATTCTTTCCATTTCGAGCAATCAGCCCCAGCATTTT. Residues: CASSILSISSNQPQHF.

This rearrangement joins TRBV30 to TRBJ1-2, with D unresolved. V was pared by 8 bases and J by 4 bases, with 20 bases between. CDR1 and CDR2 from the germline V gene are GTSNPN and SVGIG (reference sequence). This CDR3 comprises 14 residues. CDR3 in DNA: TGTGCCGGCCCTATTGTCGGCGGCACCTATGGCTACACCTTC. Translating it yields CAGPIVGGTYGYTF.

The rearrangement uses TRBV18 and TRBJ2-3; maybe TRBD1 (5 bases). V was pared by 3 bases and J by 2 bases, with 15 bases between. Germline V CDR1 and CDR2: KGHSH, LQKENI. This CDR3 is built from 16 residues. DNA of the CDR3: TGTGCCAGCTCACCTTTCAACAGGACCCCCACAGATACGCAGTATTTT. Translated: CASSPFNRTPTDTQYF.

The chain combines TRBV18 with TRBJ1-2, with D possibly TRBD1 on 5 matching bases. Germline V gene sequence: CDR1 KGHSH, CDR2 LQKENI. The V and J ends lost 2 bases and 0 bases respectively, with 13 bases between them. The CDR3 consists of 16 residues. In nucleotides, the CDR3 is TGTGCCAGCTCACCATTAGGGGACGGAGCTAACTATGGCTACACCTTC. It encodes CASSPLGDGANYGYTF.

This rearrangement joins TRBV5-1 to TRBJ2-2; 8 positions agree with TRBD2. V lost 0 bases, J lost 4 bases, and 5 bases stayed unmatched. Germline loops: CDR1 SGHRS, CDR2 YFSETQ. The CDR3 runs to 16 residues. In nucleotides, the CDR3 is TGCGCCAGCAGCTTGGGGAGCGGGGGAACCACCGGGGAGCTGTTTTTT. It specifies CASSLGSGGTTGELFF.

V usage is TRBV19 and J usage is TRBJ2-3; D is possibly TRBD2 (5 bases). This CDR3 is built from 15 residues. Between the trimmed V and J ends, which lost 6 bases and 6 bases, there was a span of 19 bases. Germline lookup yields CDR1 LNHDA and CDR2 SQIVND (reference sequence). CDR3 sequence reads: CASRGLAQPGDTQYF. The CDR3 nucleotides read TGTGCCAGTAGAGGGCTAGCTCAGCCTGGGGATACGCAGTATTTT.

This chain uses TRBV30 with TRBJ2-7; 10 positions agree with TRBD2. This CDR3 contains 14 residues. V dropped 2 bases and J dropped 8; count of bases not matched to a gene: 9. Germline CDR1 is GTSNPN and CDR2 is SVGIG (reference sequence). CDR3 in amino acids: CAWSPSGGAAKQYF. The CDR3 coding sequence is TGTGCCTGGAGTCCCAGCGGGGGGGCGGCGAAGCAGTACTTC.

J is TRBJ1-2 and V is TRBV27; TRBD1 might be the D (5 bases). The germline V gene encodes CDR1 MNHEY and CDR2 SMNVEV (reference sequence). V was pared by 2 bases and J by 4 bases, with 8 bases between. The CDR3 consists of 13 residues. Here the CDR3 reads CASSLGAGYGYTF. CDR3 in DNA: TGTGCCAGCAGTTTAGGGGCGGGCTATGGCTACACCTTC.

This chain uses TRBV5-8 with TRBJ2-2; TRBD1 agrees at 7 bases. Germline V gene sequence: CDR1 SGHTS, CDR2 YDEGEE. This CDR3 comprises 16 residues. Unmatched junction bases numbered 12, after V lost 6 bases and J lost 4 bases. Written as DNA, the CDR3 is TGTGCCAGCACCCCGGGACAGCGAATTTTCACCGGGGAGCTGTTTTTT. This translates into CASTPGQRIFTGELFF. The variable domain in full, with the rest retrieved from reference TRBV5-8 and TRBJ2-2, is EAGVTQSPTHLIKTRGQQATLRCSPISGHTSVYWYQQALGLGLQFLLWYDEGEERNRGNFPPRFSGRQFPNYSSELNVNALELEDSALYLCASTPGQRIFTGELFFGEGSRLTVL.

V usage is TRBV5-4 and J usage is TRBJ2-5; 11 nucleotides match TRBD2. Germline lookup yields CDR1 SGHNT and CDR2 YYREEE (reference sequence). Unmatched junction bases numbered 10, after V lost 4 bases and J lost 5 bases. There are 16 residues in the CDR3. The CDR3 is CASSPRGSGGAETQYF. CDR3 bases: TGTGCCAGCAGCCCTCGGGGTAGCGGGGGGGCCGAGACCCAGTACTTC. Full variable domain (missing parts from reference TRBV5-4 and TRBJ2-5): ETGVTQSPTHLIKTRGQQVTLRCSSQSGHNTVSWYQQALGQGPQFIFQYYREEENGRGNFPPRFSGLQFPNYSSELNVNALELDDSALYLCASSPRGSGGAETQYFGPGTRLLVL.

The count of this clone is one. The chain links TRBV19 to TRBJ2-5; 7 bases fit TRBD1. This CDR3 region has 14 residues. Germline lookup yields CDR1 LNHDA and CDR2 SQIVND (reference sequence). V dropped 4 bases and J dropped 5; count of bases not matched to a gene: 7. The CDR3 sequence: CASSTSDRFETQYF. CDR3 DNA: TGTGCCAGTAGTACATCGGACAGGTTCGAGACCCAGTACTTC. Together with reference TRBV19 and TRBJ2-5, the CDR3 gives the full variable domain: DGGITQSPKYLFRKEGQNVTLSCEQNLNHDAMYWYRQDPGQGLRLIYYSQIVNDFQKGDIAEGYSVSREKKESFPLTVTSAQKNPTAFYLCASSTSDRFETQYFGPGTRLLVL.

V usage is TRBV12-5 and J usage is TRBJ2-7, with 9 bases identical to TRBD2. V was pared by 2 bases and J by 1 base, with 6 bases of the junction left unmatched. CDR3 length: 16 residues. Germline V gene data show CDR1 as LGHNT and CDR2 as FRNRAP. In DNA form, the CDR3 reads TGTGCTAGTGGTTTGCTGCTAGCGGGGACATCCTACGAGCAGTACTTC. Its translation: CASGLLLAGTSYEQYF.

J is TRBJ1-6 and V is TRBV11-2; D not certain. Per the germline V gene, CDR1 is SGHAT and CDR2 is FQNNGV. V lost 3 bases, J lost 9 bases, and 12 bases lay in between. The CDR3 spans 14 residues. The CDR3 is CASSFDIPPSPLHF. The CDR3 nucleotides read TGTGCCAGCAGCTTCGACATCCCACCTTCACCCCTCCACTTT.

The CDR3 loop is CASSPVRLPSSGANVLTF. CDR3 sequence (DNA): TGTGCCAGTAGCCCTGTGCGCCTCCCCTCCTCTGGGGCCAACGTCCTGACTTTC. The rearrangement uses TRBV19 and TRBJ2-6; D is unclear. Trimming pared 6 bases from V and 0 bases from J, leaving 18 bases between. The CDR3 is 18 amino acids. The germline CDR1 and CDR2 sequences are LNHDA and SQIVND (reference sequence).

The rearrangement uses TRBV7-9 and TRBJ2-1; D may match TRBD1 or TRBD2 (5 bases each). The V end lost 1 base, the J end lost 7 bases, and 14 bases lay between the germline ends. CDR1 is SEHNR and CDR2 is FQNEAQ in the germline V gene (reference sequence). The CDR3 runs to 15 residues. The DNA of the CDR3 is TGTGCCAGCAGCTTAGAATTTGGGGGTGGGAATGAGCAGTTCTTC. Its protein product is CASSLEFGGGNEQFF.

This chain uses TRBV7-8 with TRBJ1-5, with 9 bases fitting TRBD1. Losses at the gene ends were 1 base for V and 4 bases for J; bases not matched to a gene: 2. Per germline, CDR1 SGHVS and CDR2 FQNEAQ. This CDR3 is 15 amino acids long. CDR3 in amino acids: CASSLGQGVNQPQHF. As DNA, the CDR3 is TGTGCCAGCAGCTTAGGACAGGGGGTTAATCAGCCCCAGCATTTT.

By proportion, this clone is medium-sized. V and J are TRBV30 and TRBJ2-3; 9 bases are shared with TRBD2. The ends lost 2 bases at V and 0 bases at J; junction bases unmatched: 3. The CDR3 totals 15 residues. Germline CDR1 is GTSNPN and CDR2 is SVGIG (reference sequence). The CDR3, as DNA: TGTGCCTGGAGTCGACTAGCGGCAAGCACAGATACGCAGTATTTT. Encoded protein: CAWSRLAASTDTQYF.